A selection of T cell receptor beta chains follows, all from one sample in a study of long-term antiretroviral therapy in people with HIV. Sequencing used immunoSEQ multiplex PCR; TCRdb keeps in-frame clones, though not all of them. Of under 30,000 clones listed, about 85% are singletons. The sequences come from unsorted PBMCs, collected 1.9 years after starting antiretroviral therapy. The receptor set was obtained from a woman in her thirties with HIV. Each CDR3 is given with its conserved first and last residue. The D gene is left open where the match is weak. A row's size may be missing; if present it is once, few, many or a size class.

>NA|NA|TRBJ1-1|TRBV19
CASSIRGGTEAFF
TGTGCCAGTAGTATCCGGGGGGGGACTGAAGCTTTCTTT
>NA|NA|TRBJ2-1|TRBV11-2
CASSLEAGDRSYYNEQFF
TGTGCCAGCAGCTTAGAAGCGGGGGACAGGAGCTACTACAATGAGCAGTTCTTC
>NA|NA|TRBJ2-7|TRBV28
CASSLGAYEQYF
TGTGCCAGCAGTTTAGGGGCCTACGAGCAGTACTTC
>once|NA|TRBJ2-2|TRBV18
CASSPNTGELFF
TGTGCCAGCTCACCTAACACCGGGGAGCTGTTTTTT
>NA|NA|TRBJ2-3|TRBV19
CASSPSRGMQYF
TGTGCCAGTAGTCCCTCGAGGGGCATGCAGTATTTT
>NA|TRBD2|TRBJ2-3|TRBV9
CASSDGLGGDTQYF
TGTGCCAGCAGCGACGGACTAGGTGGAGATACGCAGTATTTT
>NA|TRBD1|TRBJ2-3|TRBV7-4
CASSFTGDRHFSFTDTQYF
TGTGCCAGCAGCTTTACCGGGGACAGGCACTTTTCCTTCACAGATACGCAGTATTTT
>NA|TRBD1|TRBJ1-2|TRBV9
CASSVDGRGLGYTF
TGTGCCAGCAGCGTAGATGGCAGGGGGCTAGGCTACACCTTC
>NA|NA|TRBJ1-1|TRBV9
CASSVGGRNTEAFF
TGTGCCAGCAGCGTAGGGGGCCGGAACACTGAAGCTTTCTTT
>NA|TRBD1|TRBJ2-6|TRBV7-9
CASSLGQDTNVLTF
TGTGCCAGCAGCCTGGGACAGGACACCAACGTCCTGACTTTC
>NA|NA|TRBJ1-1|TRBV7-9
CASSFIPGVGAFF
TGTGCCAGCAGCTTTATCCCCGGGGTCGGGGCTTTCTTT
>NA|NA|TRBJ2-7|TRBV6-5
CASSRDFSSYEQYF
TGTGCCAGCAGCCGGGACTTTAGCTCCTACGAGCAGTACTTC
>NA|TRBD2|TRBJ2-7|TRBV27
CASSLSPSGGSYEQYF
TGTGCCAGCAGTTTATCGCCTAGCGGGGGCTCCTACGAGCAGTACTTC
>once|NA|TRBJ2-5|TRBV5-1
CASSFSGSRQETQYF
TGCGCCAGCAGCTTTTCGGGGAGTCGACAAGAGACCCAGTACTTC
>NA|NA|TRBJ1-5|TRBV6-6
CASSYQGSNQPQHF
TGTGCCAGCAGTTACCAGGGCTCCAATCAGCCCCAGCATTTT
>NA|TRBD1|TRBJ2-1|TRBV13
CASSSSGTGNNEQFF
TGTGCCAGCAGCTCATCCGGGACAGGGAACAATGAGCAGTTCTTC
>NA|TRBD2|TRBJ2-7|TRBV5-4
CASSLAYSGGAGYEQYF
TGTGCCAGCAGCTTGGCCTATAGCGGGGGGGCGGGATACGAGCAGTACTTC
>NA|NA|TRBJ2-2|TRBV11-2
CASSLFGKNTGELFF
TGTGCCAGCAGCTTATTCGGAAAGAACACCGGGGAGCTGTTTTTT
>NA|NA|TRBJ1-3|TRBV18
CASSPNRDGNTIYF
TGTGCCAGCTCACCGAACAGGGATGGAAACACCATATATTTT
>NA|NA|TRBJ1-5|TRBV6-1
CASSGRTGNQPQHF
TGTGCCAGCAGTGGAAGAACAGGTAATCAGCCCCAGCATTTT
>NA|NA|TRBJ1-4|TRBV7-2
CASSQGLLEKLFF
TGTGCCAGCAGCCAGGGACTCTTGGAAAAACTGTTTTTT
>NA|NA|TRBJ1-2|TRBV7-9
CAGSHWPQRSNYGYTF
TGTGCCGGCAGCCATTGGCCACAGCGTTCGAACTATGGCTACACCTTC
>few|NA|TRBJ1-1|TRBV2
CASSEEGVPITEAFF
TGTGCCAGCAGTGAAGAGGGGGTACCGATCACTGAAGCTTTCTTT
>NA|NA|TRBJ1-4|TRBV9
CASSATFKGTNEKLFF
TGTGCCAGCAGCGCCACCTTTAAAGGAACTAATGAAAAACTGTTTTTT
>once|TRBD2|TRBJ2-3|TRBV7-9
CASSLAASGGPPFTDTQYF
TGTGCCAGCAGCTTAGCGGCTAGCGGGGGGCCACCTTTCACAGATACGCAGTATTTT
>NA|NA|TRBJ2-1|TRBV30
CAWRASRAVFNEQFF
TGTGCCTGGAGAGCGAGCCGGGCCGTATTCAATGAGCAGTTCTTC
>NA|NA|TRBJ2-7|TRBV5-1
CASSLVVGYEQYF
TGCGCCAGCAGCTTGGTAGTCGGTTACGAGCAGTACTTC
>NA|NA|TRBJ1-4|TRBV12-5
CASGTPGGGEKLFF
TGTGCTAGTGGTACTCCCGGTGGGGGGGAAAAACTGTTTTTT
>NA|NA|TRBJ2-3|TRBV2
CASRAAGSDTQYF
TGTGCCAGCAGGGCCGCGGGGTCAGATACGCAGTATTTT
>NA|NA|TRBJ2-5|TRBV14
CASSQYYRETQYF
TGTGCCAGCAGCCAATATTACCGTGAGACCCAGTACTTC
>NA|TRBD1|TRBJ2-7|TRBV29-1
CSVGRTGGGYEQYF
TGCAGCGTAGGAAGGACAGGGGGAGGCTACGAGCAGTACTTC
>NA|NA|TRBJ1-6|TRBV6-1
CASSEGFSLHF
TGTGCCAGCAGTGAGGGGTTCTCCCTCCACTTT
>NA|NA|TRBJ2-3|TRBV10-2
CASRGDSAPAADTQYF
TGCGCCAGCAGGGGGGATAGCGCCCCGGCCGCAGATACGCAGTATTTT
>NA|NA|TRBJ1-1|TRBV28
CASLLPGDTEAFF
TGTGCCAGCCTCCTCCCGGGCGACACTGAAGCTTTCTTT
>NA|NA|TRBJ1-6|TRBV30
CAWNGGVISPLHF
TGTGCCTGGAATGGGGGGGTAATTTCACCCCTCCACTTT
>NA|NA|TRBJ1-2|TRBV6-6
CASNPQGLAYGYTF
TGTGCCAGCAACCCCCAGGGTTTAGCCTATGGCTACACCTTC
>NA|NA|TRBJ1-1|TRBV5-1
CASSLTENTEAFF
TGCGCCAGCAGCTTGACAGAGAACACTGAAGCTTTCTTT
>NA|NA|TRBJ1-1|TRBV29-1
CSVERYTEAFF
TGCAGCGTTGAGCGGTACACTGAAGCTTTCTTT
>NA|NA|TRBJ2-2|TRBV5-6
CASSLTTGELFF
TGTGCCAGCAGCCTTACCACCGGGGAGCTGTTTTTT